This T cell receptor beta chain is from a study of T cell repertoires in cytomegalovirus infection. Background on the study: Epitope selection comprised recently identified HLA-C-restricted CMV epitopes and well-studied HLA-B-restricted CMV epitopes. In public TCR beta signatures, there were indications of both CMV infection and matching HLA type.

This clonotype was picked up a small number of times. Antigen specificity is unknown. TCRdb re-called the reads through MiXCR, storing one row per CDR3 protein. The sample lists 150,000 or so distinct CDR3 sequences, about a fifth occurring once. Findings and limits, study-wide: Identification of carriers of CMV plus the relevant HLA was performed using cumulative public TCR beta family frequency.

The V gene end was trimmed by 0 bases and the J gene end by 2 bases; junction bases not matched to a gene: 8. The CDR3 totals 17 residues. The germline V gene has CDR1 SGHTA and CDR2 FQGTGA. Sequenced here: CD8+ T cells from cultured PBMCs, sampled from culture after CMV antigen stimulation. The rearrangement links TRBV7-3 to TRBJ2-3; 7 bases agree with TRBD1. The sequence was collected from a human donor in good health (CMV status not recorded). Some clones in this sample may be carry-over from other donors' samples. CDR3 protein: CASSLTRQGPTTDTQYF. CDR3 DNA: TGTGCCAGCAGCTTAACGCGACAGGGACCGACCACAGATACGCAGTATTTT. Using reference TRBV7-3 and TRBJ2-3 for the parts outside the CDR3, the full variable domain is GAGVSQTPSNKVTEKGKYVELRCDPISGHTALYWYRQSLGQGPEFLIYFQGTGAADDSGLPNDRFFAVRPEGSVSTLKIQRTERGDSAVYLCASSLTRQGPTTDTQYFGPGTRLTVL.